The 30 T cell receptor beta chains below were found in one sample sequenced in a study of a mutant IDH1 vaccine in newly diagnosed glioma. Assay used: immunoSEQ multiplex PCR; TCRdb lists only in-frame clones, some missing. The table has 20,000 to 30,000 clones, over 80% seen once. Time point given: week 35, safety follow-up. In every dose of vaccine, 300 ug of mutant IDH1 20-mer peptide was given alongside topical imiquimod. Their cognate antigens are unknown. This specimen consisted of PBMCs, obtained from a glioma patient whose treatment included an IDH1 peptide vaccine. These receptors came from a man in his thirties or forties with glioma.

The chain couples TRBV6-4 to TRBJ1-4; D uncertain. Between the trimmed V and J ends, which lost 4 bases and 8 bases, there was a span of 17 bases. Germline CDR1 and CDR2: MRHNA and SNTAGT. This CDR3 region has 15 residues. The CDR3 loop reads CASSGPQAWEEKLFF. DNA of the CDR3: TGTGCCAGCAGTGGGCCGCAGGCCTGGGAGGAAAAACTGTTTTTT.

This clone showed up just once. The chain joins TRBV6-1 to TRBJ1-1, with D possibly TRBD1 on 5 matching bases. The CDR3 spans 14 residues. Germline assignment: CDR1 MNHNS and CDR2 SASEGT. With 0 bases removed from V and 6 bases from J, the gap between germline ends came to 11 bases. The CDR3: CASSEAGTLSEAFF. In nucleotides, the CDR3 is TGTGCCAGCAGTGAAGCAGGGACCCTATCTGAAGCTTTCTTT.

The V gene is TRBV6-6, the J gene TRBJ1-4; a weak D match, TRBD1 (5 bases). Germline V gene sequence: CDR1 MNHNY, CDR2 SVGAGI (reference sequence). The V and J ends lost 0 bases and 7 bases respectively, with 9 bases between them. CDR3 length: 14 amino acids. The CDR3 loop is CASSYSGGGEKLFF. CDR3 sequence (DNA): TGTGCCAGCAGTTACTCGGGGGGTGGTGAAAAACTGTTTTTT.

The CDR3 DNA follows: TGTGCCAGTAGTGCAAGAGACGGGGGGGTCTCCTACGAGCAGTACTTC. Translation gives CASSARDGGVSYEQYF. The chain employs TRBV19 and TRBJ2-7, with 8 bases fitting TRBD2. CDR1 and CDR2 from the germline V gene are LNHDA and SQIVND (reference sequence). CDR3 length equals 16 residues. The J segment lost 0 bases and the V segment lost 5 bases, leaving 9 bases of the junction unmatched. Variable domain in full (rest from reference TRBV19 and TRBJ2-7): DGGITQSPKYLFRKEGQNVTLSCEQNLNHDAMYWYRQDPGQGLRLIYYSQIVNDFQKGDIAEGYSVSREKKESFPLTVTSAQKNPTAFYLCASSARDGGVSYEQYFGPGTRLTVT.

The CDR3: CAWNSGTGASTGLFF. The DNA for the CDR3 is TGTGCCTGGAATTCCGGGACAGGGGCCTCGACAGGGCTGTTTTTT. The rearrangement joins TRBV30 to TRBJ1-4; 10 bases are a match to TRBD1. With V trimmed by 4 bases and J by 14 bases, 16 bases remained unmatched. Looked up from germline, CDR1 is GTSNPN and CDR2 is SVGIG (reference sequence). The length of the CDR3 is 15 residues.

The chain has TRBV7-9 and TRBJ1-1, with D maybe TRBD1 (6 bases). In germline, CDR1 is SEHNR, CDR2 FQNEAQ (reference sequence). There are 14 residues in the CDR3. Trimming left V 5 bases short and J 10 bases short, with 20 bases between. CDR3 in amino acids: CASSKRQEGEGAFF. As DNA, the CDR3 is TGTGCCAGCAGCAAGAGACAGGAGGGGGAAGGAGCTTTCTTT.

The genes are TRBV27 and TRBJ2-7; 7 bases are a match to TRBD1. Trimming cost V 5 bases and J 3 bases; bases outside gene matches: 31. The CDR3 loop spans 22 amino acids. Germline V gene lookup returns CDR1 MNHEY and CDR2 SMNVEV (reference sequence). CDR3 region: CASSPPRQGTPRVAAWGYEQYF. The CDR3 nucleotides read TGTGCCAGCAGTCCCCCCCGACAGGGAACCCCGAGGGTGGCGGCATGGGGCTACGAGCAGTACTTC.

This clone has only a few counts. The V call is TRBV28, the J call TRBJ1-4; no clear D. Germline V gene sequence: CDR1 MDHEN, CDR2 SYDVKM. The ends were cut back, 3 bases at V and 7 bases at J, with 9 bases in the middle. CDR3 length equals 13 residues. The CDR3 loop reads CASSLVVGEKLFF. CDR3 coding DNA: TGTGCCAGCAGTTTGGTCGTCGGTGAAAAACTGTTTTTT.

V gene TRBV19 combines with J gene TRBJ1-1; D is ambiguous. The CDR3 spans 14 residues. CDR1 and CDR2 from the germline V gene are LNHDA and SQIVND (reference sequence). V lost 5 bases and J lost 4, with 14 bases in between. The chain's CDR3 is CASSAQALGTEAFF. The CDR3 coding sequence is TGTGCCAGTAGTGCCCAGGCCCTGGGCACTGAAGCTTTCTTT.

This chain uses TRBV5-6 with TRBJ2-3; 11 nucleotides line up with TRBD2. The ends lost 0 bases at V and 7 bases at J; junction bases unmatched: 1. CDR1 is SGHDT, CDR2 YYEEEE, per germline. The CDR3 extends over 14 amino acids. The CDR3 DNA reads TGTGCCAGCAGCTTGGTGACTAGCGGGAATACGCAGTATTTT. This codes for CASSLVTSGNTQYF.

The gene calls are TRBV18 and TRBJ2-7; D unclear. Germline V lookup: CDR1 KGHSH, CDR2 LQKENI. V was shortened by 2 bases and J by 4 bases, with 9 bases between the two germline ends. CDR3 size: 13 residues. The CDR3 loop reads CASSPLWGYEQYF. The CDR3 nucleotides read TGTGCCAGCTCACCATTATGGGGTTACGAGCAGTACTTC.

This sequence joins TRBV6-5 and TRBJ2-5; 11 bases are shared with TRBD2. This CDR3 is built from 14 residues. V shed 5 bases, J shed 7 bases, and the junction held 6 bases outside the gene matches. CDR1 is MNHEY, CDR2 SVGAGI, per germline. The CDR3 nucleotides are TGTGCCAGCAGTCAGACTAGCGGGGCTTGGACCCAGTACTTC. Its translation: CASSQTSGAWTQYF.

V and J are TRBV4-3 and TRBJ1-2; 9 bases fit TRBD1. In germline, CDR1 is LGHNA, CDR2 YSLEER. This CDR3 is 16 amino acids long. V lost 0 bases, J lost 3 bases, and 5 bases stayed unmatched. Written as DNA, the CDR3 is TGCGCCAGCAGCCAAGAGGCTTGGGACAGGGACTATGGCTACACCTTC. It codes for CASSQEAWDRDYGYTF.

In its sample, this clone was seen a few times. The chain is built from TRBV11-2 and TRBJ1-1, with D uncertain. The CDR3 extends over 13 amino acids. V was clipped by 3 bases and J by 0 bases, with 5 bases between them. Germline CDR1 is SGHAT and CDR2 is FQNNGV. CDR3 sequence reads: CASSLGMNTEAFF. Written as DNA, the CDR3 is TGTGCCAGCAGCTTGGGGATGAACACTGAAGCTTTCTTT.

The CDR3 sequence: CASSFDWNSSGNTIYF. The CDR3 DNA sequence: TGCGCCAGCAGCTTTGACTGGAACTCCTCTGGAAACACCATATATTTT. The rearrangement links TRBV5-1 to TRBJ1-3; no clear D gene. Germline assignment: CDR1 SGHRS and CDR2 YFSETQ. Trimming cost V 2 bases and J 0 bases, with 12 bases left between them. CDR3 length equals 16 residues.

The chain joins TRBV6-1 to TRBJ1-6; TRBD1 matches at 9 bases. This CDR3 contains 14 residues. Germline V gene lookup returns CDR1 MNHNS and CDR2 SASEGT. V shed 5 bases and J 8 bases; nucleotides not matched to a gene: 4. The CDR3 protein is CASSSRTGDSPLHF. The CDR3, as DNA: TGTGCCAGCAGTTCCCGGACAGGGGATTCACCCCTCCACTTT.

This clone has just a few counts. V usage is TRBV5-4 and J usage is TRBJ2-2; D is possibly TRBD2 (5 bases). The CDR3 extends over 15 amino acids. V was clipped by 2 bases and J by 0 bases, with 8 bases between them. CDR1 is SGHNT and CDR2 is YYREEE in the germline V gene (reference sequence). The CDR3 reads CASSLGGANTGELFF. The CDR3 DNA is TGTGCCAGCAGCTTAGGAGGTGCGAACACCGGGGAGCTGTTTTTT.

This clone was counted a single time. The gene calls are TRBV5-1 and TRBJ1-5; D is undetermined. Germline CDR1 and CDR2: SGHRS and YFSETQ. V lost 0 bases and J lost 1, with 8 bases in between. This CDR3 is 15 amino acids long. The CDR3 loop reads CASSLDGESNQPQHF. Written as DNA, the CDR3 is TGCGCCAGCAGCTTGGACGGGGAAAGCAATCAGCCCCAGCATTTT.

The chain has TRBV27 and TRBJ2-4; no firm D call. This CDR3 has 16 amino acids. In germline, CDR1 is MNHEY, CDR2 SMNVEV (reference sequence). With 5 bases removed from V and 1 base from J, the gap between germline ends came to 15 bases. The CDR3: CASSPPGVGAKNIQYF. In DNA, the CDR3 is TGTGCCAGCAGTCCCCCCGGCGTGGGTGCCAAAAACATTCAGTACTTC.

In nucleotides, the CDR3 is TGCGCCAGCAGCCAAGATCCTAGCGGGGGGGTGTACGAGCAGTACTTC. As protein: CASSQDPSGGVYEQYF. The chain has TRBV4-3 and TRBJ2-7, with 12 bases fitting TRBD2. After removal of 0 bases from V and 4 bases from J, the junction contained 4 bases not matched to a gene. CDR1 is LGHNA, CDR2 YSLEER, per germline. The CDR3 runs 16 residues.

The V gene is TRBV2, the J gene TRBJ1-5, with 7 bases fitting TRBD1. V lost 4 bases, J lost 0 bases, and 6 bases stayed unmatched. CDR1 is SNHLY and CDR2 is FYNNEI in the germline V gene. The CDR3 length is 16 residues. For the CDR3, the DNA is TGTGCCAGCAGTGGGGGGACAGCGAATAGCAATCAGCCCCAGCATTTT. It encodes CASSGGTANSNQPQHF.

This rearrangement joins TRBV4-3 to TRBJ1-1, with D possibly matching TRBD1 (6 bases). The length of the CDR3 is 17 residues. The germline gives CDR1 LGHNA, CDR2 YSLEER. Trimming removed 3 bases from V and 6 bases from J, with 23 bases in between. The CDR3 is CASSQFTKGGTIAEAFF. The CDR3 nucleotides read TGCGCCAGCAGCCAGTTCACTAAAGGGGGGACTATAGCTGAAGCTTTCTTT.

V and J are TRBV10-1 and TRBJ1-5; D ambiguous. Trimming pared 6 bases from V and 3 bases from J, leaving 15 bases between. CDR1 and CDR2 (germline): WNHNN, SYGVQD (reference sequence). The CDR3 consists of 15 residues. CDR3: CASRGLSCANQPQHF. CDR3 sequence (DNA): TGCGCCAGCAGGGGCCTGAGTTGCGCCAATCAGCCCCAGCATTTT.

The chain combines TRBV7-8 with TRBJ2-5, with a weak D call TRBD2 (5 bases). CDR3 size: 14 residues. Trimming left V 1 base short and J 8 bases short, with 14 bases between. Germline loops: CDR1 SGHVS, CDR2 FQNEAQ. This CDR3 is CASSLVRVANTQYF. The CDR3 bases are TGTGCCAGCAGCTTAGTGAGGGTGGCAAACACCCAGTACTTC.

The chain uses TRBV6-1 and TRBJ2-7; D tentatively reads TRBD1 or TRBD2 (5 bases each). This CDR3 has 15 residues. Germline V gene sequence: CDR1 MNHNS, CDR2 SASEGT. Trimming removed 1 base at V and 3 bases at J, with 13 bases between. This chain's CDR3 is CASSEDEGYSYEQYF. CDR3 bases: TGTGCCAGCAGTGAAGATGAGGGGTACAGCTACGAGCAGTACTTC.

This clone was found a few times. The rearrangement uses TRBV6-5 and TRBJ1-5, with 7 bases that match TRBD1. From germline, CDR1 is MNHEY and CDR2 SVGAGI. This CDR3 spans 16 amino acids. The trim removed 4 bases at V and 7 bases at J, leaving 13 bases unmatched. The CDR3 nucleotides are TGTGCCAGCAGTTTTCCCCAGACAGGGAGTGACCAGCCCCAGCATTTT. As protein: CASSFPQTGSDQPQHF.

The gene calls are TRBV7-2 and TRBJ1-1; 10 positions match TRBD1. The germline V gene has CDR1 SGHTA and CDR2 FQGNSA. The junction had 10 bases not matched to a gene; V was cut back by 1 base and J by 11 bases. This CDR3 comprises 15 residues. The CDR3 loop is CASSLVTGGQGQAFF. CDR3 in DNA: TGTGCCAGCAGCTTAGTAACGGGGGGACAGGGGCAGGCTTTCTTT.

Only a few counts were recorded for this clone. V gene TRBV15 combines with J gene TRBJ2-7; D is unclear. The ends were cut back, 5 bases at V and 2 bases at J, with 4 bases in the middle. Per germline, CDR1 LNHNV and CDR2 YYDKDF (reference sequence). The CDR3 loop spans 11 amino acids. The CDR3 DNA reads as TGTGCCACCAGCGGGGCCTACGAGCAGTACTTC. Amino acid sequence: CATSGAYEQYF.

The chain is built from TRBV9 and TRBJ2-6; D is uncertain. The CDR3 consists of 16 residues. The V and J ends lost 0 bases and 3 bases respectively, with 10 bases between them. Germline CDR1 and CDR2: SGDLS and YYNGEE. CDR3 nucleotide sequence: TGTGCCAGCAGCGTAGGTATAGGGCGTGGGGCCAACGTCCTGACTTTC. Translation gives CASSVGIGRGANVLTF. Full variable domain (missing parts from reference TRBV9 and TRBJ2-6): DSGVTQTPKHLITATGQRVTLRCSPRSGDLSVYWYQQSLDQGLQFLIQYYNGEERAKGNILERFSAQQFPDLHSELNLSSLELGDSALYFCASSVGIGRGANVLTFGAGSRLTVL.

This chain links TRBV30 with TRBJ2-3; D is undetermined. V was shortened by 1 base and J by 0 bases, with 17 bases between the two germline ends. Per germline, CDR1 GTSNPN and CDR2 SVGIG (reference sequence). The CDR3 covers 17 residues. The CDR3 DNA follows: TGTGCCTGGAGTGCCTGGTCGGGCCCAACTAGCACAGATACGCAGTATTTT. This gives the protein CAWSAWSGPTSTDTQYF.